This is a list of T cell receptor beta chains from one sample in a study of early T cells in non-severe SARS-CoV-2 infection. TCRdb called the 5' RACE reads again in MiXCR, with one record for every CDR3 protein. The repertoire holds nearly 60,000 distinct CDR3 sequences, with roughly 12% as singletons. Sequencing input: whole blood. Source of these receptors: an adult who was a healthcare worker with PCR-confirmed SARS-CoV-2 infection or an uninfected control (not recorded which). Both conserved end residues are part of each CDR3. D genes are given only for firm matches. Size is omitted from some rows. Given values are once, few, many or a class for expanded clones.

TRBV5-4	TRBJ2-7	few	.	TGTGCCAGCAGCCTCGGACTTAGCCCGGGGGAGCAGTACTTC	CASSLGLSPGEQYF
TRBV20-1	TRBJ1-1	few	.	TGCAGTGCTAGAGGGGTGTCCACTGAAGCTTTCTTT	CSARGVSTEAFF
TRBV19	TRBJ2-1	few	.	TGTGCCAGTCTAGGGTTCAATGAGCAGTTCTTC	CASLGFNEQFF
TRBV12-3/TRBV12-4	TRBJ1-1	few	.	TGTGCCAGCAGGTTCCGGGACCAAGCTTTCTTT	CASRFRDQAFF
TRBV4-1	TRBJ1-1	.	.	TGCGCCAGCAGCCCCCGACAGATGGGGATGAACACTGAAGCTTTCTTT	CASSPRQMGMNTEAFF
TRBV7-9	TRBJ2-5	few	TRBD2	TGTGCCAGCAGCGTGACTAGCGGGAGAGAGACCCAGTACTTC	CASSVTSGRETQYF
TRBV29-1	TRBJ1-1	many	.	TGCAGCGTTGAAGGGCGGTCGGACACTGAAGCTTTCTTT	CSVEGRSDTEAFF
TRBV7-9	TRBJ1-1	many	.	TGTGCCAGCAGCTTAGTGACAGCAAGCGCTTTCTTT	CASSLVTASAFF
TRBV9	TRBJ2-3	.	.	TGTGCCAGCAGCGGATTAATAGATACGCAGTATTTT	CASSGLIDTQYF
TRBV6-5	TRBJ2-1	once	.	TGTGCCAGCAGTTACAGGGGTTTAAACTACGAGCAGTTCTTC	CASSYRGLNYEQFF
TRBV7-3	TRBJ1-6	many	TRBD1	TGTGCCAGCAGCTTACAGGGGGGATATAATTCACCCCTCCACTTT	CASSLQGGYNSPLHF
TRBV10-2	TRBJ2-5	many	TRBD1	TGCGCCAGCAGTGGGACAGGGGAGACCCAGTACTTC	CASSGTGETQYF
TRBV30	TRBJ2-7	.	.	TGTGCCTGGAGTCTCGGGAGAAAATACGAGCAGTACTTC	CAWSLGRKYEQYF
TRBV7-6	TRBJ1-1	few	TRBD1	TGTGCCAGCAGCTCCCAGGGGGGGCGCAGAGTCCTGACTGAAGCTTTCTTT	CASSSQGGRRVLTEAFF
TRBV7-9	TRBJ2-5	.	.	TGTGCCAGCAGCCCTCTCGGCGGGGACCAAGAGACCCAGTACTTC	CASSPLGGDQETQYF
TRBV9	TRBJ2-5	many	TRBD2	TGTGCCAGCAGCAATAGCGGGGGTCAAGAGACCCAGTACTTC	CASSNSGGQETQYF
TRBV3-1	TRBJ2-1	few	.	TGTGCCAGCAGCCAAGTGGCGGGTGAGCAGTTCTTC	CASSQVAGEQFF
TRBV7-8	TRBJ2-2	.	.	TGTGCCAGCAGTCAAAGGGCAGCCTGGTGGGGAAACACCGGGGAGCTGTTTTTT	CASSQRAAWWGNTGELFF
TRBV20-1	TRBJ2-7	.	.	TGCAGTGCTAGAGATAGGGCTGTCACTCCCTACGAGCAGTACTTC	CSARDRAVTPYEQYF
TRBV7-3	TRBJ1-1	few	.	TGTGCCAGCAGCTTATCTCCGGGGTACGACACTGAAGCTTTCTTT	CASSLSPGYDTEAFF
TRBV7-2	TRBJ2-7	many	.	TGTGCCAGCAGCCCCGGGATACGACCGGGGGAGCAGTACTTC	CASSPGIRPGEQYF
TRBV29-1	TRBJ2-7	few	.	TGCAGCGTCGAGACTAATACCTACGAGCAGTACTTC	CSVETNTYEQYF
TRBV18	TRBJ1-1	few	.	TGTGCCAGCTCACCACCGTTGGGATCTAACACTGAAGCTTTCTTT	CASSPPLGSNTEAFF
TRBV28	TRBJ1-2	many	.	TGTGCCAGCAGCCCCCCCCCTAGCGGCTTAAACTATGGCTACACCTTC	CASSPPPSGLNYGYTF
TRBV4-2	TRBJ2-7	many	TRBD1	TGTGCCAGCAGCCCAACGGGACAGGACTCCTACGAGCAGTACTTC	CASSPTGQDSYEQYF
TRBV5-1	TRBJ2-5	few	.	TGCGCCAGCAGCTTCGGGTCGGACATCCAAGAGACCCAGTACTTC	CASSFGSDIQETQYF
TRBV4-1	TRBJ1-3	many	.	TGCGCCAGCAGCCAGACGGGACTATCTGGAAACACCATATATTTT	CASSQTGLSGNTIYF
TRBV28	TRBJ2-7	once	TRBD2	TGTGCCAGCACCAAGCGGGGTTTCGGCTACGAGCAGTACTTC	CASTKRGFGYEQYF
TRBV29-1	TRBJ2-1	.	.	TGCAGCGTTCAAGCAGGGGGGTCTGGTGAGCAGTTCTTC	CSVQAGGSGEQFF
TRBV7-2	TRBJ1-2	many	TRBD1	TGTGCCAGCAGCCTGGACAGGGCCCTCTACACCTTC	CASSLDRALYTF
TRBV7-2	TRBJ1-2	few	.	TGTGCCAGCAGCTCGATCGGGAGCAGGCCCTATGGCTACACCTTC	CASSSIGSRPYGYTF
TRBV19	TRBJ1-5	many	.	TGTGCCAGTACTGGGGCAGGATCACCCCAGCATTTT	CASTGAGSPQHF
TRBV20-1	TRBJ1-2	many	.	TGCACCTATGGGGGCAACTCTAACTATGGCTACACCTTC	CTYGGNSNYGYTF
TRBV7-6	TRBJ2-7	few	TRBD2	TGTGCCAGCAGCCTGGGACTAGCGGGAGCTTCCTACGAGCAGTACTTC	CASSLGLAGASYEQYF
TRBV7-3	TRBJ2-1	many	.	TGTGCCAGCAGCTCTCCTTCTAGCTCCTACAATGAGCAGTTCTTC	CASSSPSSSYNEQFF